This TCR beta chain was found in a study of cytomegalovirus exposure and HLA in healthy donors. About this clone itself: Its antigen remains unknown.

The PCR employed 60 Vbeta primers together with 13 Jbeta primers. TCRdb's copy holds only in-frame clones and misses some; the assay was immunoSEQ multiplex PCR. Here the sample spans 80,000 to 100,000 clones, roughly two thirds being singletons. The study's findings and limits: In a later analysis, HLA-associated beta chains showed higher expansion and lower generation probabilities than comparable chains.

Germline V gene data show CDR1 as SGHRS and CDR2 as YFSETQ. CDR3 length: 15 residues. V was clipped by 5 bases and J by 0 bases, with 12 bases between them. The sequence was obtained from a man aged 45 to 65 in good health and CMV-seronegative. The material sequenced was PBMCs. V is TRBV5-1 and J is TRBJ1-3; no clear D gene. CDR3 sequence: CASRDDTSSGNTIYF. The CDR3 DNA reads as TGCGCCAGCAGAGACGACACTAGCTCTGGAAACACCATATATTTT.